This passage covers 21 T cell receptor beta chains from one sample sequenced in a study of T-cell memory formation after mild COVID-19 (dated by TCRdb to the early 2020s). The library was generated by 5' RACE. The reads were generated on an Illumina NovaSeq 6000. TCRdb itself trimmed the public reads at Q25 with fastp, ran MiXCR and retained productive beta chains. Each entry merges the rows of one CDR3 protein and shows their most common DNA and genes. This sample holds approximately 260,000 distinct CDR3 sequences; 15% to 20% were observed only once. 22% of the sample belongs to the ten largest clones. The sequenced sample consisted of PBMCs or a T cell subset sorted from them (not recorded which). Source of these receptors: a man between 18 and 29 years old who had mild COVID-19 (a few samples of this study predate the infection). The sample titles of this study are shuffled in the database, so cell type and time point are left out; the donor was told from shared clones.

This rearrangement joins TRBV5-1 to TRBJ1-1, with 8 positions matching TRBD1. This CDR3 has 15 residues. The germline CDR1 and CDR2 sequences are SGHRS and YFSETQ. V shed 0 bases and J 3 bases; nucleotides not matched to a gene: 4. The CDR3 region is CASSLVGQGYTEAFF. CDR3 DNA sequence: TGCGCCAGCAGCTTGGTAGGACAGGGATACACTGAAGCTTTCTTT.

This clonotype was seen repeatedly, ten times or more. The DNA of the CDR3 is TGCAGTGCAGTGTGGGCTAGCGGGGGGGATACGCAGTATTTT. Protein: CSAVWASGGDTQYF. The chain employs TRBV20-1 and TRBJ2-3, with 11 bases aligning to TRBD2. This CDR3 region has 14 residues. With V trimmed by 6 bases and J by 6 bases, 8 bases remained unmatched. Germline V gives CDR1 DFQATT, CDR2 SNEGSKA (reference sequence).

The V and J genes are TRBV6-5 and TRBJ2-1; 11 bases are a match to TRBD2. This CDR3 region has 15 residues. Germline loops: CDR1 MNHEY, CDR2 SVGAGI. V lost 6 bases to trimming and J lost 9 bases; unmatched junction nucleotides: 10. CDR3 DNA sequence: TGTGCCAGCAGCACCCCCGGGACTAGCGGAGTTGAGCAGTTCTTC. Translation gives CASSTPGTSGVEQFF.

This chain uses TRBV12-3 or TRBV12-4 with TRBJ1-5; D gene unclear. The V end lost 3 bases, the J end lost 5 bases, and 8 bases lay between the germline ends. The CDR3 has 13 residues. The CDR3 sequence is CASSFNGYQPQHF. CDR3 in DNA: TGTGCCAGCAGTTTTAACGGATATCAGCCCCAGCATTTT.

The gene calls are TRBV30 and TRBJ2-3, with D possibly being TRBD2 (5 bases). Per germline, CDR1 GTSNPN and CDR2 SVGIG (reference sequence). V was cut by 5 bases and J by 6 bases, with 12 bases left in between. The CDR3 extends over 12 amino acids. As DNA, the CDR3 is TGTGCCTGGGTCGCGGGCGCGGATACGCAGTATTTT. It is translated as CAWVAGADTQYF.

This chain links TRBV20-1 with TRBJ1-5; no firm D call. Germline V gene sequence: CDR1 DFQATT, CDR2 SNEGSKA (reference sequence). CDR3 length equals 15 residues. V was shortened by 3 bases and J by 3 bases, with 15 bases between the two germline ends. The CDR3 sequence: CSASAPNGYNQPQHF. Written as DNA, the CDR3 is TGCAGTGCTAGTGCCCCTAACGGTTACAATCAGCCCCAGCATTTT.

The chain is built from TRBV29-1 and TRBJ2-5, with D perhaps matching TRBD2 (5 bases). The CDR3 runs to 14 residues. Per germline, CDR1 SQVTM and CDR2 ANQGSEA. Trimming stripped 7 bases from V and 2 bases from J, with 17 bases between. CDR3 residues: CSARFGSGQETQYF. The CDR3 DNA follows: TGCAGCGCCCGGTTTGGGTCGGGACAAGAGACCCAGTACTTC.

This clonotype was picked up a small number of times. The chain has TRBV12-3 or TRBV12-4 and TRBJ2-7; 7 bases fit TRBD1. The trim removed 7 bases at V and 5 bases at J, leaving 11 bases unmatched. The CDR3 is made up of 14 amino acids. CDR3 sequence reads: CASNLPGQLHEQYF. Written as DNA, the CDR3 is TGTGCCAGCAATCTACCGGGACAGCTCCACGAGCAGTACTTC.

This clonotype appeared many times. J is TRBJ2-1 and V is TRBV4-1; 11 bases are shared with TRBD2. The germline gives CDR1 MGHRA, CDR2 YSYEKL. After removal of 5 bases from V and 11 bases from J, the junction contained 5 bases not matched to a gene. This CDR3 spans 13 amino acids. CDR3 DNA: TGCGCCAGCAGCACCCGACTAGCGGGGAAGCAGTTCTTC. Protein product: CASSTRLAGKQFF.

V usage is TRBV7-9 and J usage is TRBJ1-1; D not resolved. The CDR3 runs to 13 residues. Germline CDR1 is SEHNR and CDR2 is FQNEAQ (reference sequence). The V end lost 0 bases, the J end lost 8 bases, and 10 bases lay between the germline ends. In DNA form, the CDR3 reads TGTGCCAGCAGCTTAGCGCCGGGAAGAGAAGCTTTCTTT. Residues: CASSLAPGREAFF.

The V gene is TRBV5-1, the J gene TRBJ2-7, with 11 positions matching TRBD1. This CDR3 is 14 amino acids long. V was pared by 5 bases and J by 1 base, with 2 bases of the junction left unmatched. CDR1 SGHRS and CDR2 YFSETQ come from the germline V gene. CDR3 sequence: CASRGTGGSYEQYV. For the CDR3, the DNA is TGCGCCAGCAGGGGGACAGGGGGATCCTACGAGCAGTACGTC.

This clonotype was counted between two and nine times. J is TRBJ1-2 and V is TRBV2; no clear D gene. The CDR3 runs to 12 residues. Trimming took off 7 bases at V and 6 bases at J, with 12 bases between the two ends. Germline V gene data show CDR1 as SNHLY and CDR2 as FYNNEI. CDR3 sequence (DNA): TGTGCCAGCATGTCGTTCGCGGATGGCTACACCTTC. Protein: CASMSFADGYTF.

This clonotype was found a few times. The chain couples TRBV7-2 to TRBJ2-7; maybe TRBD1 (6 bases). The length of the CDR3 is 15 residues. The germline gives CDR1 SGHTA, CDR2 FQGNSA. The ends were cut back, 5 bases at V and 3 bases at J, with 17 bases in the middle. The CDR3 protein is CASSPTSDRNYEQYF. The CDR3 region has the DNA TGTGCCAGCAGCCCGACCTCCGACAGGAACTACGAGCAGTACTTC.

This clonotype occurred a few times. V usage is TRBV19 and J usage is TRBJ1-1; D gene ambiguous. There are 14 residues in the CDR3. CDR1 is LNHDA, CDR2 SQIVND, per germline (reference sequence). The ends were cut back, 4 bases at V and 1 base at J, with 10 bases in the middle. The CDR3 sequence: CASSTTSTNTEAFF. The CDR3, as DNA: TGTGCCAGTAGTACGACCTCAACGAACACTGAAGCTTTCTTT. The full variable domain, completed using reference TRBV19 and TRBJ1-1, is DGGITQSPKYLFRKEGQNVTLSCEQNLNHDAMYWYRQDPGQGLRLIYYSQIVNDFQKGDIAEGYSVSREKKESFPLTVTSAQKNPTAFYLCASSTTSTNTEAFFGQGTRLTVV.

The chain is built from TRBV18 and TRBJ1-1; a possible D gene is TRBD1 (6 bases). The CDR3 extends over 16 amino acids. Trimming stripped 0 bases from V and 0 bases from J, with 11 bases between. Germline V gene data show CDR1 as KGHSH and CDR2 as LQKENI. CDR3 DNA sequence: TGTGCCAGCTCACCACCAGGACAGCTAATGAACACTGAAGCTTTCTTT. It specifies CASSPPGQLMNTEAFF.

The chain is built from TRBV6-5 and TRBJ2-1; 12 nucleotides agree with TRBD2. CDR1 is MNHEY, CDR2 SVGAGI, per germline. Unmatched junction bases numbered 8, after V lost 0 bases and J lost 5 bases. The CDR3 runs 18 residues. The CDR3: CASSYSKTSGGGNNEQFF. In DNA form, the CDR3 reads TGTGCCAGCAGTTACTCGAAGACTAGCGGGGGAGGGAACAATGAGCAGTTCTTC.

This clonotype turned up a few times. This chain joins TRBV7-9 and TRBJ1-6, with D tentatively TRBD1 (5 bases). The CDR3 covers 13 residues. With 2 bases removed from V and 8 bases from J, the gap between germline ends came to 7 bases. Germline CDR1 is SEHNR and CDR2 is FQNEAQ (reference sequence). The CDR3 coding sequence is TGTGCCAGCAGCTTACGCAGGGATTCACCCCTCCACTTT. This codes for CASSLRRDSPLHF.

This rearrangement joins TRBV6-4 to TRBJ2-2; TRBD2 aligns across 9 bases. Germline V lookup: CDR1 MRHNA, CDR2 SNTAGT. CDR3 length equals 16 residues. V lost 5 bases and J lost 3; bases outside the gene matches: 7. CDR3 nucleotides: TGTGCCAGCAGTTTGGAAGCGGGGGGATACACCGGGGAGCTGTTTTTT. Residues: CASSLEAGGYTGELFF.

This clonotype was counted a few times. This sequence joins TRBV2 and TRBJ2-1; 8 bases align to TRBD1. V was clipped by 4 bases and J by 0 bases; unmatched bases: 2. The CDR3 is 15 amino acids. Germline V gene data show CDR1 as SNHLY and CDR2 as FYNNEI. This CDR3 is CASSGQGASYNEQFF. CDR3 sequence (DNA): TGTGCCAGCAGTGGGCAGGGGGCCTCCTACAATGAGCAGTTCTTC.

Here the CDR3 reads CASKYTESGGYEQYF. The CDR3 region has the DNA TGTGCCAGCAAGTACACAGAAAGCGGTGGGTACGAGCAGTACTTC. The chain joins TRBV27 to TRBJ2-7, with D perhaps matching TRBD2 (5 bases). This CDR3 comprises 15 residues. V dropped 7 bases and J dropped 4 bases, with 20 bases sitting between them. Germline-derived CDR1 and CDR2 are MNHEY and SMNVEV (reference sequence).

In this sample, this clonotype turned up once. This may arise from a read error, as a much more abundant clone is one base away. This chain uses TRBV5-1 with TRBJ2-2, with unresolved D. There are 13 residues in the CDR3. Germline CDR1 reads SGHRS; CDR2 reads YFSETQ. DNA of the CDR3: TGCGCCAGCGGGCCAAGGAACCCCGGGGAGCTGTTTTTT. Amino acid sequence: CASGPRNPGELFF.